These 5 T cell receptor beta chains were sequenced from one sample in a study of radiation and T cells in renal cell carcinoma (dated by TCRdb to the early 2020s). The time point label here, explained by the study, means: blood 4 weeks post-SBRT, at nephrectomy. What this sample's treatment or condition label stands for: 15 Gy SBRT to primary tumor, nephrectomy 4 weeks later. Library preparation used the immunoSEQ multiplex PCR assay. TCRdb re-hosts the immuneACCESS table, in-frame sequences only. Its copies lack some clones; in the studies checked, an unresolved V gene accounts for under half of them, and the cause for the rest is not known. The sample data list approximately 150,000 clones, and about 88% of these were observed just once. The ten top clones hold about 17% of the sample. The sample was blood, taken from a patient whose treatment included radiotherapy and nephrectomy. The receptor set was obtained from a woman in her fifties or sixties with renal cell carcinoma.

This sequence joins TRBV29-1 and TRBJ1-2; possibly TRBD1 for D (6 bases). The CDR3 length is 11 residues. Trimming cost V 6 bases and J 7 bases, with 12 bases left between them. CDR1 SQVTM and CDR2 ANQGSEA come from the germline V gene. In DNA, the CDR3 is TGCAGCGTCGGGGGGCTAGGTGGCTACACCTTC. It codes for CSVGGLGGYTF.

The chain links TRBV6-5 to TRBJ1-1; 9 nucleotides agree with TRBD1. The germline CDR1 and CDR2 sequences are MNHEY and SVGAGI. This CDR3 is built from 15 residues. J lost 6 bases, V lost 2 bases, and 7 bases had no gene match. The CDR3 coding sequence is TGTGCCAGCAGTTACCCGGGACAGGGCGTTTCTGAAGCTTTCTTT. Translation gives CASSYPGQGVSEAFF.

The V gene is TRBV5-1, the J gene TRBJ2-3, with 7 bases identical to TRBD1. The CDR3 has 13 amino acids. The junction had 3 bases not matched to a gene; V was cut back by 5 bases and J by 3 bases. From germline, CDR1 is SGHRS and CDR2 YFSETQ. The chain's CDR3 is CASRRQGTDTQYF. In DNA, the CDR3 is TGCGCCAGCAGAAGACAGGGAACAGATACGCAGTATTTT.

The chain is built from TRBV28 and TRBJ2-7, with D unclear. The length of the CDR3 is 16 residues. V lost 5 bases to trimming and J lost 6 bases, with 23 bases between them. The germline V gene has CDR1 MDHEN and CDR2 SYDVKM. CDR3 DNA: TGTGCCAGCAGTCCTTTTGATGGCGTCTACCGTGGCGAGCAGTACTTC. Translating gives CASSPFDGVYRGEQYF.

The genes are TRBV15 and TRBJ2-2; weak D call: TRBD2 (6 bases). Per germline, CDR1 LNHNV and CDR2 YYDKDF (reference sequence). V gave up 2 bases and J gave up 2 bases, with 9 bases separating them. This CDR3 is built from 15 residues. As DNA, the CDR3 is TGTGCCACCAGCAGACGGGACTCAAACACCGGGGAGCTGTTTTTT. Encoded protein: CATSRRDSNTGELFF.